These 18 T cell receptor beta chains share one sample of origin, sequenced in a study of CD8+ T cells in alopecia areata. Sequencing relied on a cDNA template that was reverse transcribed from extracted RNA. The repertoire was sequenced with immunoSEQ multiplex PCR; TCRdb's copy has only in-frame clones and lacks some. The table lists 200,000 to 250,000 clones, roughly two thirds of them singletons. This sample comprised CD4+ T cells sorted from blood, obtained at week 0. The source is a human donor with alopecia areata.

The CDR3 nucleotides are TGTGCCAGCAGCGTAGCTGTCAGACAAGAGACCCAGTACTTC. It translates to CASSVAVRQETQYF. V usage is TRBV9 and J usage is TRBJ2-5; no definite D call. V lost 0 bases, J lost 2 bases, and 8 bases lay in between. The CDR3 contains 14 residues. Germline V lookup: CDR1 SGDLS, CDR2 YYNGEE.

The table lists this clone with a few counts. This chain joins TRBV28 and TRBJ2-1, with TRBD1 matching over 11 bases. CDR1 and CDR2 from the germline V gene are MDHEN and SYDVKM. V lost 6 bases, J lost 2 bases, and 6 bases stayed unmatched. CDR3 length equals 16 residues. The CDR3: CASSPGQGVAYNEQFF. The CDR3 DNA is TGTGCCAGCAGCCCGGGACAGGGGGTCGCCTACAATGAGCAGTTCTTC. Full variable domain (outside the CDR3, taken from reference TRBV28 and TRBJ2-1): DVKVTQSSRYLVKRTGEKVFLECVQDMDHENMFWYRQDPGLGLRLIYFSYDVKMKEKGDIPEGYSVSREKKERFSLILESASTNQTSMYLCASSPGQGVAYNEQFFGPGTRLTVL.

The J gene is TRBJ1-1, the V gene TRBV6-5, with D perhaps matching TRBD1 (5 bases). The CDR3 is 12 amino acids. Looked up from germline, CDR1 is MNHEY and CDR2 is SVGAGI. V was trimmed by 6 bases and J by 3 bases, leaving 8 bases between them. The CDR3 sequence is CASRQAYTEAFF. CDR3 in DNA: TGTGCCAGCAGACAGGCGTACACTGAAGCTTTCTTT.

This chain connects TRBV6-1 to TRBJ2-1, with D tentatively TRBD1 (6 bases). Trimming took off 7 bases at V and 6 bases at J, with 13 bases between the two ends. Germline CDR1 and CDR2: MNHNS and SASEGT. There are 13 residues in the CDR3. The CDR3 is CASTETGSNEQFF. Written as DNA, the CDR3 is TGTGCCAGCACCGAGACAGGATCCAATGAGCAGTTCTTC.

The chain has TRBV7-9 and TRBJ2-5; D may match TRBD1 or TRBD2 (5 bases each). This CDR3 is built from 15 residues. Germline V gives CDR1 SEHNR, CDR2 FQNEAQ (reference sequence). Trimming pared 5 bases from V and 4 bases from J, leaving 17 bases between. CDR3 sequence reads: CASSPPGPVSETQYF. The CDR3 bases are TGTGCCAGCAGCCCGCCGGGACCTGTCTCAGAGACCCAGTACTTC.

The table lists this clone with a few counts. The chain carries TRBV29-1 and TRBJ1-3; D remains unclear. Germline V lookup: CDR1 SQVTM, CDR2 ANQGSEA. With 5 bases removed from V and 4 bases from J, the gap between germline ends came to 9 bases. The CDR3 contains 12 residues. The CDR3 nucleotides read TGCAGCGTTCTGGGCGGCGGAAACACCATATATTTT. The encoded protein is CSVLGGGNTIYF.

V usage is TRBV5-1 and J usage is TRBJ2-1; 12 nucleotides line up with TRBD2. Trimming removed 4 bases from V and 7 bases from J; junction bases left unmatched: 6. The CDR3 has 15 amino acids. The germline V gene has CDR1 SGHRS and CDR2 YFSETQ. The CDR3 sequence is CASSRLAGAGNEQFF. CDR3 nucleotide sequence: TGCGCCAGCAGCAGACTAGCGGGGGCCGGGAATGAGCAGTTCTTC.

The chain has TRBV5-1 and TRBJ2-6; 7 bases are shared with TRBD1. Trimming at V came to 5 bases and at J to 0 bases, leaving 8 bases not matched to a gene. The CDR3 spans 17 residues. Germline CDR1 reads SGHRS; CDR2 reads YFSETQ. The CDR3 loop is CASSHRGANSGANVLTF. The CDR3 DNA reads TGCGCCAGCAGTCACAGGGGCGCCAACTCTGGGGCCAACGTCCTGACTTTC.

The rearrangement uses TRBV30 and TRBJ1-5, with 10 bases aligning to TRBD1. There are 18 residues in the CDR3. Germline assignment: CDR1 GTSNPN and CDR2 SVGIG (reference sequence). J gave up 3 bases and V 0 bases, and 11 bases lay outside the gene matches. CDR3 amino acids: CAWSVSLGTGAFNQPQHF. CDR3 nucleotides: TGTGCCTGGAGTGTTTCCCTCGGGACAGGGGCTTTCAATCAGCCCCAGCATTTT.

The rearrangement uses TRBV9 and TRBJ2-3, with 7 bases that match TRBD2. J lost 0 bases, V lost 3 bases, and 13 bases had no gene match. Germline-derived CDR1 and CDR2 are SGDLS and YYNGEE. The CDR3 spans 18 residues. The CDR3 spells CASSARPGGESSTDTQYF. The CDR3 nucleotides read TGTGCCAGCAGCGCTCGCCCGGGGGGAGAGTCTAGCACAGATACGCAGTATTTT. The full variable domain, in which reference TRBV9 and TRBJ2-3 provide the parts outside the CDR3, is DSGVTQTPKHLITATGQRVTLRCSPRSGDLSVYWYQQSLDQGLQFLIQYYNGEERAKGNILERFSAQQFPDLHSELNLSSLELGDSALYFCASSARPGGESSTDTQYFGPGTRLTVL.

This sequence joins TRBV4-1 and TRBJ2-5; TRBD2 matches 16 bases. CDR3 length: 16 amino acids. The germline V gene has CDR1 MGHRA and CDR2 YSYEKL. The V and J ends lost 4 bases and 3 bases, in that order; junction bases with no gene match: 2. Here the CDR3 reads CASSLGTSGGEETQYF. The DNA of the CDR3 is TGCGCCAGCAGCCTGGGGACTAGCGGGGGGGAAGAGACCCAGTACTTC.

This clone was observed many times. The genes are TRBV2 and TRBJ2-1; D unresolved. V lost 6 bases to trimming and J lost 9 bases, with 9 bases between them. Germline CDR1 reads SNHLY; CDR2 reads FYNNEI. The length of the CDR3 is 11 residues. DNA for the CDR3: TGTGCCAGCAGCACAGCCGGTGAGCAGTTCTTC. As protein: CASSTAGEQFF.

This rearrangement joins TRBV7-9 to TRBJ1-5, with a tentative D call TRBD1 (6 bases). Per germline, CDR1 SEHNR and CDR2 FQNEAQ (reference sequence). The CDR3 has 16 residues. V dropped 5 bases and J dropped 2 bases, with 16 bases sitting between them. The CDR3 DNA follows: TGTGCCAGCAGCCCTGGGGGGGGGCTTGGCAATCAGCCCCAGCATTTT. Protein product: CASSPGGGLGNQPQHF.

CDR3 coding DNA: TGTGCCTGGAGCCGCGGGCGGTGGGGTTATGGCTACACCTTC. As protein: CAWSRGRWGYGYTF. This chain joins TRBV30 and TRBJ1-2; no reliable D call. This CDR3 spans 14 amino acids. Germline loops: CDR1 GTSNPN, CDR2 SVGIG (reference sequence). Deletions cut 3 bases from V and 5 bases from J, with 16 bases between.

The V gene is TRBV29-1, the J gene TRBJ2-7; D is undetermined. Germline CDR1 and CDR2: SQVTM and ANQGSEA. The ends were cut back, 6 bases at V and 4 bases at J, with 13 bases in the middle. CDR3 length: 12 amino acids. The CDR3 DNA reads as TGCAGCGTCGGGTCGCCGGCGTACGAGCAGTACTTC. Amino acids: CSVGSPAYEQYF.

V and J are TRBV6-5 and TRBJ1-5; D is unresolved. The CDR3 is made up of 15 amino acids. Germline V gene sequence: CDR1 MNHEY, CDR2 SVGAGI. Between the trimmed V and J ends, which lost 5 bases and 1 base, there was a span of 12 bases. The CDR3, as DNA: TGTGCCAGCAGTCCCTCGGGTGGAAGCAATCAGCCCCAGCATTTT. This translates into CASSPSGGSNQPQHF.

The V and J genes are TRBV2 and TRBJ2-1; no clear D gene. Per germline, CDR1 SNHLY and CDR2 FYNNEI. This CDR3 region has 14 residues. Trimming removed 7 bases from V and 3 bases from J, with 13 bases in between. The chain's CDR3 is CASIVFPSYNEQFF. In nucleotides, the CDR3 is TGTGCCAGCATTGTGTTCCCGAGCTACAATGAGCAGTTCTTC.

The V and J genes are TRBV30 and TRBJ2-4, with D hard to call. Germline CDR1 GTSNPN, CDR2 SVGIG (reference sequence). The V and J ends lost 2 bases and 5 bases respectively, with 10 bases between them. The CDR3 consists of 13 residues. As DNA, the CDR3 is TGTGCCTGGAGTCTGGGTGGGCAAAACATTCAGTACTTC. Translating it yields CAWSLGGQNIQYF.